This T cell receptor beta chain was recorded in a study of cytomegalovirus exposure and HLA in healthy donors. Study-wide results and limits: Several of the most significant clusters appeared linked to common viral pathogens, based on a later analysis. A later analysis linked a missense DCLRE1C variant to TCR beta V- and J-gene trimming.

The PCR had 60 Vbeta and 13 Jbeta primers. Clones were sequenced by immunoSEQ multiplex PCR, and TCRdb holds only the in-frame ones, with some missing. The data hold around 110,000 clones, with roughly three quarters observed a single time. Concerning this clone itself: As yet, its antigen is unknown.

This clonotype originated in a man younger than 35 in good health and CMV-seronegative. The sample comprised PBMCs.

The CDR3 DNA reads as TGTGCCAGCAGCTCGCTAGGAGCCCGCACAGATACGCAGTATTTT. Its protein is CASSSLGARTDTQYF. This chain connects TRBV9 to TRBJ2-3; D call uncertain. Germline lookup yields CDR1 SGDLS and CDR2 YYNGEE. Trimming cost V 4 bases and J 1 base, with 13 bases left between them. The CDR3 runs to 15 residues.